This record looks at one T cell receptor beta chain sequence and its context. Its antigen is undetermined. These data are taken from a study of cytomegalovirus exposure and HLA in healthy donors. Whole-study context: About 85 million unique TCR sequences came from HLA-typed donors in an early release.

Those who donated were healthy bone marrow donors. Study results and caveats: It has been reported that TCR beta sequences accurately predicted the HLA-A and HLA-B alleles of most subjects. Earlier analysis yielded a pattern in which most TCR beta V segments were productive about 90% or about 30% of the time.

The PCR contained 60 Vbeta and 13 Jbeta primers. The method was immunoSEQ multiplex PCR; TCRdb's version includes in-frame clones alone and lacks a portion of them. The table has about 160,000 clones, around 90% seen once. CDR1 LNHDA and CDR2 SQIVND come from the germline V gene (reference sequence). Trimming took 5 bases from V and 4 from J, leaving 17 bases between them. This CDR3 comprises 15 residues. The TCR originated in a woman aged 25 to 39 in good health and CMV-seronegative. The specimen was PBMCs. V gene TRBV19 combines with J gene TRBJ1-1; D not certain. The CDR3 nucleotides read TGTGCCAGTAGTGAACGACGCTGGAGGAGCACTGAAGCTTTCTTT. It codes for CASSERRWRSTEAFF. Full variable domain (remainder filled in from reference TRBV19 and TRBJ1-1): DGGITQSPKYLFRKEGQNVTLSCEQNLNHDAMYWYRQDPGQGLRLIYYSQIVNDFQKGDIAEGYSVSREKKESFPLTVTSAQKNPTAFYLCASSERRWRSTEAFFGQGTRLTVV.